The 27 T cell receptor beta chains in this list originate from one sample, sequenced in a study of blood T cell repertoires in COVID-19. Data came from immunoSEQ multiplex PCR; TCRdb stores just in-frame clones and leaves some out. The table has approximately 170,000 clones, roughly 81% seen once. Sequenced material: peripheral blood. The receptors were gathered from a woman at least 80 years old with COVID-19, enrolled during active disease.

CDR3 coding DNA: TGTGCCAGCAGCTTAGTACGGTCAGGGGGTCACCGTACGCAGTATTTT. It yields the protein CASSLVRSGGHRTQYF. The gene calls are TRBV11-2 and TRBJ2-3; TRBD1 matches 7 bases. The germline gives CDR1 SGHAT, CDR2 FQNNGV. This CDR3 has 16 amino acids. J was trimmed by 8 bases and V by 1 base; bases with no gene match: 12.

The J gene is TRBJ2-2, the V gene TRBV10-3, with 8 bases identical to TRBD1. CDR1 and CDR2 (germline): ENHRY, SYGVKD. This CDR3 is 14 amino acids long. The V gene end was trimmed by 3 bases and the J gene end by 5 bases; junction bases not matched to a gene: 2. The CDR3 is CAISDGTGTGELFF. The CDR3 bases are TGTGCCATCAGTGATGGGACAGGTACCGGGGAGCTGTTTTTT.

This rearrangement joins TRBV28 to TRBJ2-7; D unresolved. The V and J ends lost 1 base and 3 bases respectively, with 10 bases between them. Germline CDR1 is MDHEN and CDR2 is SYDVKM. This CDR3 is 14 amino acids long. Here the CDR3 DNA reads TGTGCCAGCAGTTTATTCGCAGGAATCTACGAGCAGTACTTC. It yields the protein CASSLFAGIYEQYF.

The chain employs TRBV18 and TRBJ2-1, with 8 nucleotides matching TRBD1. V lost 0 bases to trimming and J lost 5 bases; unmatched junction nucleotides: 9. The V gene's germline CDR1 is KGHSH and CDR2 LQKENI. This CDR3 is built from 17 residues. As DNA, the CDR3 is TGTGCCAGCTCACCACCGTCCCGGACAGGGCTTAACAATGAGCAGTTCTTC. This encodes CASSPPSRTGLNNEQFF.

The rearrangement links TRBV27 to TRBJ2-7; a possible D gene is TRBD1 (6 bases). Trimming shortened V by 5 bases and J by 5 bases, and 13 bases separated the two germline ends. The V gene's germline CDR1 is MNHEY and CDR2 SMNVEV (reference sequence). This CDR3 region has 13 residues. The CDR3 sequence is CASSARTVHEQYF. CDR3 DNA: TGTGCCAGCAGTGCGAGGACAGTCCACGAGCAGTACTTC.

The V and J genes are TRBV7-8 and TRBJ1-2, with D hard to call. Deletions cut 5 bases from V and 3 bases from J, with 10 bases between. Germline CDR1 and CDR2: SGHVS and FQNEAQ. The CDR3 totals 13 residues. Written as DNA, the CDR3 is TGTGCCAGCAGCCGCGAGCCCCACTATGGCTACACCTTC. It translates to CASSREPHYGYTF.

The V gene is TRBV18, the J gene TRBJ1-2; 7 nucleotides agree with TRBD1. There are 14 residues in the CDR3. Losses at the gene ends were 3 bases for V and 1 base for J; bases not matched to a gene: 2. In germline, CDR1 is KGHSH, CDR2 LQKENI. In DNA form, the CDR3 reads TGTGCCAGCTCACCGACAGGGCGTAACTATGGCTACACCTTC. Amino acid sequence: CASSPTGRNYGYTF.

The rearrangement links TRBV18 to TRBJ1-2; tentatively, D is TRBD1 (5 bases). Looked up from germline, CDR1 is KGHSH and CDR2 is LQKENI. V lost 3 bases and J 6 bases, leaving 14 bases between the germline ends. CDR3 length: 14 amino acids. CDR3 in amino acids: CASSPQGSENGYTF. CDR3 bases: TGTGCCAGCTCACCTCAGGGTTCTGAAAATGGCTACACCTTC. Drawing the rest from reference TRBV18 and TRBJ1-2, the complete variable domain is NAGVMQNPRHLVRRRGQEARLRCSPMKGHSHVYWYRQLPEEGLKFMVYLQKENIIDESGMPKERFSAEFPKEGPSILRIQQVVRGDSAAYFCASSPQGSENGYTFGSGTRLTVV.

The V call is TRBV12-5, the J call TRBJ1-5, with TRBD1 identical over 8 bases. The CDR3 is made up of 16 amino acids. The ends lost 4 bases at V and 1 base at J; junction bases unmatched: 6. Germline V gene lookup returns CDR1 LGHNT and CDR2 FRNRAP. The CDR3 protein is CASGWYQGASNQPQHF. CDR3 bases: TGTGCTAGTGGTTGGTACCAGGGGGCGAGCAATCAGCCCCAGCATTTT.

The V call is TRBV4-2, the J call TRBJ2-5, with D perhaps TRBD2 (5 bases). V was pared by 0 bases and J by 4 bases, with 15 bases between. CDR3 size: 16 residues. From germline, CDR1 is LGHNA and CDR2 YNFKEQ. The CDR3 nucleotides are TGTGCCAGCAGCCAAGATTTACGGGGAAATGGAGAGACCCAGTACTTC. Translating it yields CASSQDLRGNGETQYF.

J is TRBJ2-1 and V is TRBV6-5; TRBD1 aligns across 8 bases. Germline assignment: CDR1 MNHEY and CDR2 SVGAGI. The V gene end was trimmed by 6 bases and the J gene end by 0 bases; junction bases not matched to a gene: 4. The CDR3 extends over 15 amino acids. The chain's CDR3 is CASRSTGGSYNEQFF. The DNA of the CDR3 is TGTGCCAGCAGGTCTACAGGGGGCTCCTACAATGAGCAGTTCTTC.

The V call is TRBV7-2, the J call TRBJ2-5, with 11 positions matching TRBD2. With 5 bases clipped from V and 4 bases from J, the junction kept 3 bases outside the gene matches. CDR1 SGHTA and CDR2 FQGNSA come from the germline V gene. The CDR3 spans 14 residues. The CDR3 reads CASSLGLAVETQYF. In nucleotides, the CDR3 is TGTGCCAGCAGCCTGGGACTAGCGGTAGAGACCCAGTACTTC.

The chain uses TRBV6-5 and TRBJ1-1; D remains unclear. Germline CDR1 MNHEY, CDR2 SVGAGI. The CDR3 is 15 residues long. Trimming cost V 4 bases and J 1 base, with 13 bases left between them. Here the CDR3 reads CASSLVPHGNTEAFF. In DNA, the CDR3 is TGTGCCAGCAGTTTAGTACCGCACGGGAACACTGAAGCTTTCTTT.

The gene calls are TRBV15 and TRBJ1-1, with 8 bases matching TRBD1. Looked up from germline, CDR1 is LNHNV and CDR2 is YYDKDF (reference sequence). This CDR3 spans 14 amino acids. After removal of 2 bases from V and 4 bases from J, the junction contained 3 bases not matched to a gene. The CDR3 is CATSRPQGVTEAFF. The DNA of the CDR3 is TGTGCCACCAGCAGACCACAGGGGGTCACTGAAGCTTTCTTT.

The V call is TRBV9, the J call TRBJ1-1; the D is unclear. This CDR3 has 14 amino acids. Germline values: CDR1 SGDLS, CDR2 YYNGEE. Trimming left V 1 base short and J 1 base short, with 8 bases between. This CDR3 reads CASSVSGWNTEAFF. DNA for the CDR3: TGTGCCAGCAGCGTATCGGGATGGAACACTGAAGCTTTCTTT.

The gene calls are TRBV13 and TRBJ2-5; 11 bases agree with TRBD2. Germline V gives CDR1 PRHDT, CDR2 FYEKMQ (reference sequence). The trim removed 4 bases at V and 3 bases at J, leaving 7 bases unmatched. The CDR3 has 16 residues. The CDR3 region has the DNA TGTGCCAGCAGCTGGTTAGCGGGGGGGCTCGAAGAGACCCAGTACTTC. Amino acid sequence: CASSWLAGGLEETQYF.

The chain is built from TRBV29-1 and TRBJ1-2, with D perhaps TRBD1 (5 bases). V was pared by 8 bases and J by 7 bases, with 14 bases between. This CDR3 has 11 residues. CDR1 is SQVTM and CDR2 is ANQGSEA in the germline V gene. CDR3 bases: TGCAGCTCTCGGGAGGGGTCTGGCTACACCTTC. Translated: CSSREGSGYTF.

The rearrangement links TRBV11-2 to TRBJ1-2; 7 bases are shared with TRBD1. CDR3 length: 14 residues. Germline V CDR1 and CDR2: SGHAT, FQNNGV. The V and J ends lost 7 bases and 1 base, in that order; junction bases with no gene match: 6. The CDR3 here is CASMHRGYNYGYTF. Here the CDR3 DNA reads TGTGCCAGCATGCACAGGGGTTATAACTATGGCTACACCTTC.

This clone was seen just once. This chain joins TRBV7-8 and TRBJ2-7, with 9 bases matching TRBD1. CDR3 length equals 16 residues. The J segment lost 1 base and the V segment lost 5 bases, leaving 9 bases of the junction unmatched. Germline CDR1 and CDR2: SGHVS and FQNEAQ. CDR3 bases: TGTGCCAGCAGCGTAGGGCCGGGACAGGGATCCTACGAGCAGTACTTC. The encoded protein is CASSVGPGQGSYEQYF.

The DNA of the CDR3 is TGTGCCAGCAGTTTTGGGGGCTATTCACCCCTCCACTTT. It translates to CASSFGGYSPLHF. The gene calls are TRBV27 and TRBJ1-6; D is possibly TRBD1 (6 bases). The V end lost 3 bases, the J end lost 8 bases, and 8 bases lay between the germline ends. Germline assignment: CDR1 MNHEY and CDR2 SMNVEV (reference sequence). The CDR3 sequence is 13 residues long.

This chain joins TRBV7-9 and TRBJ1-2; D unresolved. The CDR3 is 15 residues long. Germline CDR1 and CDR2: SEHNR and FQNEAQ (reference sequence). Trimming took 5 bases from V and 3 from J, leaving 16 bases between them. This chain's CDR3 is CASSHSLAVYYGYTF. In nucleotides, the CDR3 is TGTGCCAGCAGCCACAGTCTAGCGGTCTACTATGGCTACACCTTC.

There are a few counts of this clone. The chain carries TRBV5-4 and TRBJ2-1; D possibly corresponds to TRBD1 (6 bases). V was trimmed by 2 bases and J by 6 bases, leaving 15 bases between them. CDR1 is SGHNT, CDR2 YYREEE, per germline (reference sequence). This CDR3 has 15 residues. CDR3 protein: CASSLRDKMGNEQFF. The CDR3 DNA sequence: TGTGCCAGCAGCTTAAGGGACAAAATGGGCAATGAGCAGTTCTTC. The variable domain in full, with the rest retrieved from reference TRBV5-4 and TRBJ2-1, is ETGVTQSPTHLIKTRGQQVTLRCSSQSGHNTVSWYQQALGQGPQFIFQYYREEENGRGNFPPRFSGLQFPNYSSELNVNALELDDSALYLCASSLRDKMGNEQFFGPGTRLTVL.

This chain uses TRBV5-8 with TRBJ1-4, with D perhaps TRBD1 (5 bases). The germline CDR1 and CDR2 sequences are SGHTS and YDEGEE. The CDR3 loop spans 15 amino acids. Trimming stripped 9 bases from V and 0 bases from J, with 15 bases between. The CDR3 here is CATTKKGATNEKLFF. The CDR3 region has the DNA TGTGCCACAACAAAAAAAGGGGCAACTAATGAAAAACTGTTTTTT.

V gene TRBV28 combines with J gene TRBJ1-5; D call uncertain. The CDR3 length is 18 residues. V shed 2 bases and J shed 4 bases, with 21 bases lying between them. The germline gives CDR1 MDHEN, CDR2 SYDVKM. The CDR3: CASSLPPSAGWGNQPQHF. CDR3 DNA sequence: TGTGCCAGCAGTTTACCCCCGTCGGCGGGTTGGGGAAATCAGCCCCAGCATTTT.

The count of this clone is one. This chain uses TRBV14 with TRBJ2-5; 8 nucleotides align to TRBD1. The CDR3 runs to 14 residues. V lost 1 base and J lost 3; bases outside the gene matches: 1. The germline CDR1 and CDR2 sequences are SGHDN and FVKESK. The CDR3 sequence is CASSQGTGKETQYF. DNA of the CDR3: TGTGCCAGCAGCCAAGGGACAGGGAAAGAGACCCAGTACTTC.

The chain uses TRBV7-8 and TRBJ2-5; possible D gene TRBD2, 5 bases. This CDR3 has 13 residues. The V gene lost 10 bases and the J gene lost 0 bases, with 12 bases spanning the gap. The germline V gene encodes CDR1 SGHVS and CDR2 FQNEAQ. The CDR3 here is CATTEVNQETQYF. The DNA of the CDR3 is TGTGCCACCACGGAGGTAAACCAAGAGACCCAGTACTTC.

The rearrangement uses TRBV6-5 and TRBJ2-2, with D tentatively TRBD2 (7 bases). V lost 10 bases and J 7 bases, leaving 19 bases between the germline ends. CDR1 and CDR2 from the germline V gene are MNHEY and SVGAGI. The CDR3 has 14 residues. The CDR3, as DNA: TGTGCCACGGCTGAGGGCGGGGGACACGGGGAGCTGTTTTTT. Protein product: CATAEGGGHGELFF.